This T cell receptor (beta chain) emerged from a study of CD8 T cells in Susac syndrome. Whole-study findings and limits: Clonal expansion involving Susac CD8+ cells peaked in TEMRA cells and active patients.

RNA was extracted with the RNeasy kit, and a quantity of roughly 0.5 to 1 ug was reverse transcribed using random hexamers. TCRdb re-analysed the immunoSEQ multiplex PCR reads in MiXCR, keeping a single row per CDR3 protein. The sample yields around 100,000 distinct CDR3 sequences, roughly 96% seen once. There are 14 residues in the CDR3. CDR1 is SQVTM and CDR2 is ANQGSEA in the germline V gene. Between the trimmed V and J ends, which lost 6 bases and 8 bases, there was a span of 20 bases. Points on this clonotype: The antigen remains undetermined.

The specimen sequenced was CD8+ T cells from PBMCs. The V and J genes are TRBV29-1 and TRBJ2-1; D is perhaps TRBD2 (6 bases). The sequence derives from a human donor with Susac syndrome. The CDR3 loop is CSVGPVGLGDEQFF. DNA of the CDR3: TGCAGCGTCGGCCCCGTGGGACTGGGCGATGAGCAGTTCTTC.